These 3 T cell receptor beta chains originate from one sample sequenced in a study of cytotoxic CD8 clonotypes in ibrutinib-treated CLL. This table comes from immunoSEQ multiplex PCR, and its TCRdb copy is limited to in-frame clones, with some not included. The table has roughly 130,000 clones, approximately 90% seen once; the top ten hold about a tenth. The sample here was PBMCs, taken after 12 months of ibrutinib treatment. Source of these receptors: a human donor with chronic lymphocytic leukemia.

V is TRBV30 and J is TRBJ2-3; 7 nucleotides line up with TRBD1. The CDR3 consists of 14 residues. The germline gives CDR1 GTSNPN, CDR2 SVGIG (reference sequence). V lost 0 bases to trimming and J lost 2 bases; unmatched junction nucleotides: 2. In DNA form, the CDR3 reads TGTGCCTGGAGTGTAGGGGGCCCCACAGATACGCAGTATTTT. This translates into CAWSVGGPTDTQYF. Variable domain in full (rest from reference TRBV30 and TRBJ2-3): SQTIHQWPATLVQPVGSPLSLECTVEGTSNPNLYWYRQAAGRGLQLLFYSVGIGQISSEVPQNLSASRPQDRQFILSSKKLLLSDSGFYLCAWSVGGPTDTQYFGPGTRLTVL.

V is TRBV7-9 and J is TRBJ2-3; 8 bases agree with TRBD2. Germline CDR1 and CDR2: SEHNR and FQNEAQ (reference sequence). The CDR3 covers 15 residues. J was trimmed by 1 base and V by 8 bases; bases with no gene match: 8. CDR3 coding DNA: TGTGCCAGCGGGGGCTGGCGGGAGGGCACAGATACGCAGTATTTT. The encoded protein is CASGGWREGTDTQYF.

J is TRBJ2-4 and V is TRBV19; D call uncertain. V gave up 7 bases and J gave up 9 bases, with 19 bases separating them. This CDR3 is built from 14 residues. Germline CDR1 is LNHDA and CDR2 is SQIVND (reference sequence). The CDR3 nucleotides are TGTGCCAGTACCGAGGACCCCCGAGTAGGCATTCAGTACTTC. This codes for CASTEDPRVGIQYF. Together with reference TRBV19 and TRBJ2-4, the CDR3 gives the full variable domain: DGGITQSPKYLFRKEGQNVTLSCEQNLNHDAMYWYRQDPGQGLRLIYYSQIVNDFQKGDIAEGYSVSREKKESFPLTVTSAQKNPTAFYLCASTEDPRVGIQYFGAGTRLSVL.